This T cell receptor (beta chain) was found in a study of blood T cell repertoires in COVID-19 (TCRdb year 2020). Regarding the study in general: Collaborator samples came from the United States, Italy and Spain and covered acute and convalescent phases of COVID-19. The material from the prospective study consisted of cDNA or gDNA derived from T cells, B-cell-depleted T cells, or PBMCs. The dataset comprised deeply sampled blood TCRbeta repertoires from subjects exposed to, actively infected with, or recovered from COVID-19. The repertoires were released in a freely available public database intended as a resource for research on the immune response to SARS-CoV-2. The samples were drawn from two sources: the first 160 participants of the ongoing ImmuneRACE study, and over 950 subjects contributed by 6 global collaborators. The sample metadata nearly always contained a de-identified subject ID, COVID-19 status, age in years and sex. Where available, HLA class I and class II types were obtained from metadata supplied by the sample provider rather than from assay-based typing. What the work shows at the level of the full study, not this receptor alone: The amount of clinical and demographic metadata varied by source and participant and was provided uncurated.

Whole blood was collected in K2EDTA tubes by collaborating institutions according to the institutions' own protocols. For TCRbeta analysis, collaborators shipped samples as frozen whole blood, isolated PBMCs, or DNA extracted from either of those sample types. Its CDR3 holds 16 amino acids, cysteine through phenylalanine. CDR3 DNA only is kept here, 48 bases in frame from base 1. Ends trimmed: V by 4 bases, J by 1 base; bases unmatched to a gene: 9. CDR1 and CDR2 were assigned from the germline V gene as SGHDT and YYEEEE. This clone has only one observation. The antigen it binds to is not known. Qualities for individual bases were not recorded, and no much larger clone is one base off. TCRbeta CDR3 regions were amplified from genomic DNA using the immunoSEQ Assay, a bias-controlled multiplex PCR. The authors' analysis ran thus. The number of nucleated cells in each sample was estimated by amplification of reference gene primers within the assay. To quantify the absolute abundance of each unique TCRbeta CDR3 rearrangement, sequence reads were collapsed and filtered. Productive Simpson clonality was computed per sample as the square root of Simpson's diversity index over productive rearrangements. TCRdb took over this immuneACCESS table, retaining in-frame rearrangements with V and J assigned. Such tables are incomplete; in checked studies, under half of the missing clones stem from an unresolved V gene, and the remainder is unexplained. That table furnishes V, J and clone size, whereas the DNA furnished D and trimming. Present in this sample are approximately 200,000 clones, less than 90% of which were seen just once. The ten largest clones represent around 2.2% of the sample.

Sequencing input: peripheral blood. This TCR derives from a woman aged 45-65 years with acute or convalescent COVID-19. This sequence uses TRBV5-6 and TRBJ1-2, and 8 bases in between align with TRBD1. CDR3 loop: CASSRLTGGVNYGYTF. The DNA sequence reads TGTGCCAGCAGCAGGCTAACAGGGGGGGTTAACTATGGCTACACCTTC.